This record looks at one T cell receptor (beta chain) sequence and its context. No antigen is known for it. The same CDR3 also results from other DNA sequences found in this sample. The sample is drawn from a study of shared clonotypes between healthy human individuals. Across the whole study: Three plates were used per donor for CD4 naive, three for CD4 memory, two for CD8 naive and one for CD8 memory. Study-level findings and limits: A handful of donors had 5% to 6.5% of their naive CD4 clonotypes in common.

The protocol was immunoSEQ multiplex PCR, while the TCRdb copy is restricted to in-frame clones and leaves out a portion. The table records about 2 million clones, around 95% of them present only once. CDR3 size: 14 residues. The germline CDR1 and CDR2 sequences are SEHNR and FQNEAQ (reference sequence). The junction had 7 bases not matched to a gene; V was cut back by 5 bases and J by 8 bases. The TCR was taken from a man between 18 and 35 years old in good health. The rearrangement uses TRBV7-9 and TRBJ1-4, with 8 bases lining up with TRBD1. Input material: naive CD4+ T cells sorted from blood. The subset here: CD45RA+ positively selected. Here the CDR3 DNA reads TGTGCCAGCAGCCAGGACAGGGTTGGGGAAAAACTGTTTTTT. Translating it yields CASSQDRVGEKLFF.